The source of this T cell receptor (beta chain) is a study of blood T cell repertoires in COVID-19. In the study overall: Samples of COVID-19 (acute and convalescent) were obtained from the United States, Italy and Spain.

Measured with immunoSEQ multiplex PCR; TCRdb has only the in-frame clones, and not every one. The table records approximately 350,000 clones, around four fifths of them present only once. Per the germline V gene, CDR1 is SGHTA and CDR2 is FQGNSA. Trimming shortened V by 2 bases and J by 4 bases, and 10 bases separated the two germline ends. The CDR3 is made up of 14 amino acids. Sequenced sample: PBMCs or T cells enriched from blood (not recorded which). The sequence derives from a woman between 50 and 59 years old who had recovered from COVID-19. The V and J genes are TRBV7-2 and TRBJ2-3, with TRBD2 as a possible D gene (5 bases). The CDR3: CASSLSGFPDTQYF. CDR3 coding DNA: TGTGCCAGCAGCTTATCGGGATTCCCAGATACGCAGTATTTT.